The 32 T cell receptor beta chains below come from one sample, sequenced in a study of CD8+CD57+ T cells in acquired aplastic anemia. CDR3 and TCR beta VDJ profiling relied on genomic DNA as the template. TCRdb reprocessed the reads via MiXCR and lists one record per CDR3 protein. The sample contains 180,000 or so distinct CDR3 sequences, 48% of which appear only once. The sequenced patients had an expansion of CD8+CD57+ cells seen by flow cytometry. The sequenced sample was sorted CD4+, CD8+, or CD8+CD57+ T cells (not recorded which) from PBMCs. These receptors all come from a human donor with aplastic anemia.

This clonotype was seen only a few times. The V and J genes are TRBV18 and TRBJ1-5; no reliable D call. The CDR3 length is 14 residues. Between the trimmed V and J ends, which lost 3 bases and 4 bases, there was a span of 10 bases. From germline, CDR1 is KGHSH and CDR2 LQKENI. Written as DNA, the CDR3 is TGTGCCAGCTCACCTCATCCCTTAAATCAGCCCCAGCATTTT. Translated: CASSPHPLNQPQHF.

V and J are TRBV7-3 and TRBJ2-6; D gene uncertain. The CDR3 has 18 amino acids. The V gene's germline CDR1 is SGHTA and CDR2 FQGTGA. The V end lost 0 bases, the J end lost 0 bases, and 12 bases lay between the germline ends. CDR3 DNA: TGTGCCAGCAGCTTAACTCCCCTACGGATCTCTGGGGCCAACGTCCTGACTTTC. Amino acid sequence: CASSLTPLRISGANVLTF.

This clonotype showed up just a few times. This chain joins TRBV18 and TRBJ2-3; D unresolved. Germline CDR1 is KGHSH and CDR2 is LQKENI. This CDR3 is built from 15 residues. Deletions cut 2 bases from V and 0 bases from J, with 9 bases between. The CDR3 bases are TGTGCCAGCTCACCAGGACCCTCGAGCACAGATACGCAGTATTTT. Encoded protein: CASSPGPSSTDTQYF.

This clonotype appeared many times. The chain joins TRBV20-1 to TRBJ2-1; 7 nucleotides agree with TRBD2. From germline, CDR1 is DFQATT and CDR2 SNEGSKA (reference sequence). The CDR3 length is 15 residues. V was clipped by 7 bases and J by 2 bases; unmatched bases: 11. The DNA of the CDR3 is TGCAGTGTTCGGGAGCTCGCGGGAGCCTACAATGAGCAGTTCTTC. Amino acids: CSVRELAGAYNEQFF.

J is TRBJ2-1 and V is TRBV3-1, with 7 bases identical to TRBD1. V lost 6 bases and J lost 5; bases outside the gene matches: 10. The CDR3 consists of 15 residues. Germline loops: CDR1 LGHDT, CDR2 YNNKEL (reference sequence). CDR3 sequence: CASRPEGGVHNEQFF. In DNA, the CDR3 is TGTGCCAGCAGACCAGAAGGGGGCGTCCACAATGAGCAGTTCTTC.

This clonotype was seen a few times. The chain has TRBV24-1 and TRBJ1-5; D may be TRBD1 (5 bases). With 5 bases removed from V and 5 bases from J, the gap between germline ends came to 9 bases. The CDR3 sequence is 13 residues long. Looked up from germline, CDR1 is KGHDR and CDR2 is SFDVKD. The CDR3 loop is CATSGMGDQPQHF. CDR3 sequence (DNA): TGTGCCACCAGTGGTATGGGGGATCAGCCCCAGCATTTT.

The CDR3 DNA reads as TGCGCCAGCTCAGACAGGGACTATGGCTACACCTTC. Translating gives CASSDRDYGYTF. The chain links TRBV5-1 to TRBJ1-2, with TRBD1 identical over 7 bases. J lost 3 bases, V lost 7 bases, and 3 bases had no gene match. Germline-derived CDR1 and CDR2 are SGHRS and YFSETQ. This CDR3 has 12 residues. Filled out from reference TRBV5-1 and TRBJ1-2, the complete variable domain reads KAGVTQTPRYLIKTRGQQVTLSCSPISGHRSVSWYQQTPGQGLQFLFEYFSETQRNKGNFPGRFSGRQFSNSRSEMNVSTLELGDSALYLCASSDRDYGYTFGSGTRLTVV.

This clonotype has at least ten counts. V gene TRBV6-1 combines with J gene TRBJ1-6; TRBD1 matches at 7 bases. V lost 7 bases to trimming and J lost 8 bases; unmatched junction nucleotides: 8. Germline-derived CDR1 and CDR2 are MNHNS and SASEGT. The CDR3 is 14 residues long. The CDR3 sequence: CASTSQGMYSPLHF. The DNA for the CDR3 is TGTGCCAGCACCTCACAGGGGATGTATTCACCCCTCCACTTT.

The chain uses TRBV7-2 and TRBJ1-2; D is unclear. V gave up 0 bases and J gave up 8 bases, with 10 bases separating them. CDR1 is SGHTA and CDR2 is FQGNSA in the germline V gene. The CDR3 extends over 13 amino acids. This CDR3 is CASSLAGSVGYTF. CDR3 DNA: TGTGCCAGCAGCTTAGCGGGGTCGGTCGGCTACACCTTC.

There are a few counts of this clonotype. This chain uses TRBV7-8 with TRBJ2-7; no clear D gene. This CDR3 region has 11 residues. Trimming shortened V by 2 bases and J by 6 bases, and 5 bases separated the two germline ends. Germline V gives CDR1 SGHVS, CDR2 FQNEAQ. The DNA for the CDR3 is TGTGCCAGCAGCTTAACCGGCGAGCAGTACTTC. As protein: CASSLTGEQYF.

V usage is TRBV3-1 and J usage is TRBJ2-3; 10 bases line up with TRBD2. This CDR3 has 17 residues. V shed 3 bases, J shed 6 bases, and the junction held 12 bases outside the gene matches. Germline assignment: CDR1 LGHDT and CDR2 YNNKEL (reference sequence). CDR3 DNA sequence: TGTGCCAGCAGCCAGAAAGGGAGCGGGAGGGAAAGGGATACGCAGTATTTT. Translating it yields CASSQKGSGRERDTQYF.

This chain connects TRBV9 to TRBJ2-7; either TRBD1 or TRBD2 may supply D (6 bases each). Germline V gives CDR1 SGDLS, CDR2 YYNGEE. The V end lost 1 base, the J end lost 0 bases, and 8 bases lay between the germline ends. This CDR3 region has 14 residues. CDR3 sequence: CASSVTGASYEQYF. CDR3 nucleotides: TGTGCCAGCAGCGTAACGGGGGCCTCCTACGAGCAGTACTTC.

This clonotype appeared a few times. The CDR3 nucleotides read TGTGCCAGCAGTTTCGAGGGGCGATCCTATAATTCACCCCTCCACTTT. Translated: CASSFEGRSYNSPLHF. The gene calls are TRBV27 and TRBJ1-6, with D possibly being TRBD1 (5 bases). This CDR3 region has 16 residues. Germline assignment: CDR1 MNHEY and CDR2 SMNVEV (reference sequence). V lost 3 bases and J lost 1, with 10 bases in between.

This clonotype was counted between two and nine times. A much larger clone lies a single base off, so this may be a read error. This chain links TRBV5-1 with TRBJ2-3; D possibly corresponds to TRBD2 (7 bases). Trimming shortened V by 7 bases and J by 4 bases, and 16 bases separated the two germline ends. Germline V gene data show CDR1 as SGHRS and CDR2 as YFSETQ. The CDR3 has 14 residues. For the CDR3, the DNA is TGCGCCAGCGGGCGGCGGGGGCCCGCAGATACGCAGTATTTT. Its protein product is CASGRRGPADTQYF.

A remark on this clonotype: The CDR3 does not end in the conserved phenylalanine or tryptophan, so this is likely a read error. No DNA is shown, since the ends of the CDR3 on it are uncertain; the CDR3 is the one TCRdb lists. The chain has TRBV6-1 and TRBJ2-2; TRBD2, as called in the table, went unchecked against the DNA. Germline-derived CDR1 and CDR2 are MNHNS and SASEGT. Ends included, the CDR3 has 12 residues. This CDR3 is CASSTASRMLFL.

CDR3 residues: CASKGITSSYEQYF. The CDR3 DNA follows: TGTGCCAGCAAGGGGATCACGAGCTCCTACGAGCAGTACTTC. The chain is built from TRBV6-1 and TRBJ2-7; possible D gene TRBD1, 5 bases. The CDR3 contains 14 residues. Trimming left V 7 bases short and J 0 bases short, with 13 bases between. Germline values: CDR1 MNHNS, CDR2 SASEGT.

V gene TRBV6-1 combines with J gene TRBJ2-5; 9 bases are a match to TRBD2. Germline V gives CDR1 MNHNS, CDR2 SASEGT. CDR3 length: 14 amino acids. Germline trimming cut 6 bases from V and 5 bases from J; bases unmatched to any gene: 7. Here the CDR3 DNA reads TGTGCCAGCAGAAAAAGCGGGAGGAAGGAGACCCAGTACTTC. This translates into CASRKSGRKETQYF.

J is TRBJ1-5 and V is TRBV11-2; D may be TRBD1 (6 bases). V lost 1 base to trimming and J lost 6 bases, with 19 bases between them. Germline V CDR1 and CDR2: SGHAT, FQNNGV. The CDR3 is 17 residues long. The CDR3, as DNA: TGTGCCAGCAGCTTAGTAATCATTCCAGGGGCGCGTCAGCCCCAGCATTTT. This translates into CASSLVIIPGARQPQHF.

Points on this clonotype: Here the CDR3 omits its conserved ending phenylalanine or tryptophan, so a read error is the likely source. The DNA is left out, because the CDR3 cannot be placed on it with certainty; the CDR3 is given as TCRdb lists it. This sequence joins TRBV15 and TRBJ2-7; the D segment call TRBD2 is taken from the table without a DNA check. Germline V gene sequence: CDR1 LNHNV, CDR2 YYDKDF (reference sequence). The CDR3 region is 11 residues in length, termini included. The CDR3 reads CATSSPTGTRL.

This clonotype was observed a few times. The chain has TRBV15 and TRBJ2-7; D perhaps matches TRBD1 (6 bases). Germline CDR1 is LNHNV and CDR2 is YYDKDF (reference sequence). V lost 1 base, J lost 3 bases, and 13 bases lay in between. This CDR3 spans 15 amino acids. The DNA of the CDR3 is TGTGCCACCAGCAGAGCGGGACATGGAGACTACGAGCAGTACTTC. It codes for CATSRAGHGDYEQYF.

This clonotype appeared a few times. The genes are TRBV28 and TRBJ2-1; 10 bases are a match to TRBD2. Per the germline V gene, CDR1 is MDHEN and CDR2 is SYDVKM. Trimming took 8 bases from V and 5 from J; bases not matched to a gene: 9. This CDR3 is built from 15 residues. In DNA, the CDR3 is TGTGCCAGCTATCCTAGCGGGAGAGTCAACAATGAGCAGTTCTTC. Its protein product is CASYPSGRVNNEQFF.

This clonotype was found many times. This chain links TRBV19 with TRBJ2-7; D may match TRBD1 or TRBD2 (5 bases each). V was cut by 6 bases and J by 5 bases, with 17 bases left in between. The CDR3 length is 14 residues. Germline-derived CDR1 and CDR2 are LNHDA and SQIVND (reference sequence). This CDR3 is CASSRDQRGDEQYF. For the CDR3, the DNA is TGTGCCAGTAGCAGGGACCAACGAGGGGACGAGCAGTACTTC. Looking up the rest from reference TRBV19 and TRBJ2-7 gives the full variable domain: DGGITQSPKYLFRKEGQNVTLSCEQNLNHDAMYWYRQDPGQGLRLIYYSQIVNDFQKGDIAEGYSVSREKKESFPLTVTSAQKNPTAFYLCASSRDQRGDEQYFGPGTRLTVT.

Ten or more counts support this clonotype. This chain uses TRBV10-3 with TRBJ1-2; 12 positions match TRBD1. Germline loops: CDR1 ENHRY, CDR2 SYGVKD. The CDR3 contains 18 residues. Trimming cost V 8 bases and J 5 bases; bases outside gene matches: 18. CDR3 protein: CAIGRHPGQGARDYGYTF. The CDR3, as DNA: TGTGCCATCGGGCGCCACCCGGGACAGGGGGCGCGTGATTATGGCTACACCTTC.

The chain is built from TRBV11-1 and TRBJ2-1, with TRBD2 identical over 8 bases. This CDR3 contains 15 residues. Germline values: CDR1 SGHAT, CDR2 FQDESV (reference sequence). The J segment lost 1 base and the V segment lost 6 bases, leaving 5 bases of the junction unmatched. The CDR3, as DNA: TGTGCCAGCAGGAGAGCGGGGGATTCCTACAATGAGCAGTTCTTC. It yields the protein CASRRAGDSYNEQFF.

This clonotype was seen ten or more times. J is TRBJ2-1 and V is TRBV5-4, with 7 bases matching TRBD1. This CDR3 is 13 amino acids long. The germline CDR1 and CDR2 sequences are SGHNT and YYREEE (reference sequence). Trimming removed 6 bases from V and 8 bases from J; junction bases left unmatched: 8. CDR3 DNA: TGTGCCAGCAACGACAGGGTTGGAGATGAGCAGTTCTTC. It is translated as CASNDRVGDEQFF.

Worth noting for this clonotype: One end of the junction varies from germline; a read error may be responsible. The CDR3 nucleotides read TGTGCCACCAGTGGAACAGGTTCGGCCAACACTGAAGCTTTCTTT. It codes for CATSGTGSANTEAFF. This chain joins TRBV10-3 and TRBJ1-1; tentatively, D is TRBD1 (5 bases). Germline CDR1 is ENHRY and CDR2 is SYGVKD. The CDR3 is 15 amino acids.

The table lists this clonotype with a few counts. The chain recombines TRBV6-1 with TRBJ2-3; D assignment may be TRBD1 or TRBD2 (6 bases each). The germline CDR1 and CDR2 sequences are MNHNS and SASEGT. V was cut by 5 bases and J by 4 bases, with 19 bases left in between. The CDR3 totals 16 residues. The CDR3 nucleotides are TGTGCCAGCAGTAAACTAACGGGGGCGTTCGCAGATACGCAGTATTTT. This codes for CASSKLTGAFADTQYF.

The V call is TRBV12-3 or TRBV12-4, the J call TRBJ1-6, with no clear D. The CDR3 is 15 residues long. The V and J ends lost 3 bases and 7 bases respectively, with 13 bases between them. As DNA, the CDR3 is TGTGCCAGCAGTTTCGCGGGCCCGACCAATTCACCCCTCCACTTT. Protein sequence: CASSFAGPTNSPLHF.

This clonotype was seen repeatedly, ten times or more. The chain joins TRBV5-1 to TRBJ2-7; perhaps D is TRBD1 or TRBD2 (5 bases each). The V end lost 3 bases, the J end lost 2 bases, and 12 bases lay between the germline ends. The CDR3 has 14 amino acids. CDR1 is SGHRS and CDR2 is YFSETQ in the germline V gene. The DNA of the CDR3 is TGCGCCAGCAGCTCCCCGGGACGCCCCTACGAGCAGTACTTC. Amino acid sequence: CASSSPGRPYEQYF. Complete variable domain (other parts from reference TRBV5-1 and TRBJ2-7): KAGVTQTPRYLIKTRGQQVTLSCSPISGHRSVSWYQQTPGQGLQFLFEYFSETQRNKGNFPGRFSGRQFSNSRSEMNVSTLELGDSALYLCASSSPGRPYEQYFGPGTRLTVT.

This clonotype was seen at least ten times. This chain joins TRBV4-1 and TRBJ2-3, with 8 nucleotides matching TRBD2. This CDR3 region has 17 residues. Germline V lookup: CDR1 MGHRA, CDR2 YSYEKL. J lost 7 bases, V lost 1 base, and 13 bases had no gene match. The CDR3 loop is CASSQVLAGGLQHTQYF. The CDR3 nucleotides are TGCGCCAGCAGCCAAGTTCTCGCGGGGGGCCTCCAACATACGCAGTATTTT.

This clonotype has a count of ten or more. J is TRBJ1-1 and V is TRBV5-1, with D possibly TRBD1 on 6 matching bases. The CDR3 sequence is 14 residues long. The ends were cut back, 4 bases at V and 1 base at J, with 11 bases in the middle. Germline CDR1 is SGHRS and CDR2 is YFSETQ. The CDR3 DNA reads TGCGCCAGCAGCACGGGGACACCGAACACTGAAGCTTTCTTT. This codes for CASSTGTPNTEAFF.

This clonotype was seen a handful of times. The genes are TRBV6-1 and TRBJ2-5; D not certain. This CDR3 comprises 12 residues. Germline V gene sequence: CDR1 MNHNS, CDR2 SASEGT. The ends were cut back, 6 bases at V and 12 bases at J, with 17 bases in the middle. CDR3 nucleotides: TGTGCCAGCAGAGACCCGGGTAGCTCAAAGTACTTC. It specifies CASRDPGSSKYF.